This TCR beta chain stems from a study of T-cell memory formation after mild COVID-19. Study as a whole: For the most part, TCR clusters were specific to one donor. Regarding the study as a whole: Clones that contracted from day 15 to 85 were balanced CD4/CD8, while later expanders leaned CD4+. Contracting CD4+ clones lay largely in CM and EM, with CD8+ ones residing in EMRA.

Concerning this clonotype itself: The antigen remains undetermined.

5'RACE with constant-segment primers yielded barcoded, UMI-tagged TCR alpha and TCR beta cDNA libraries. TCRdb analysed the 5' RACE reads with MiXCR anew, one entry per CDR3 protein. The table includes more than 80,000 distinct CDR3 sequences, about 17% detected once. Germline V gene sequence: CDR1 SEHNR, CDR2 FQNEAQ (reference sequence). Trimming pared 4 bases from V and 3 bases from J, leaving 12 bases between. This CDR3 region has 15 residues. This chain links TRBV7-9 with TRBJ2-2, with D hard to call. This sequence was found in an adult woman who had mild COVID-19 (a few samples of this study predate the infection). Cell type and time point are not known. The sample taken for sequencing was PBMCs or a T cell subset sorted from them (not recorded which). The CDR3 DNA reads TGTGCCAGCAGCTCCGGCTTCTCGGACACCGGGGAGCTGTTTTTT. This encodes CASSSGFSDTGELFF. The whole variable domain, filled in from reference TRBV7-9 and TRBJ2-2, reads DTGVSQNPRHKITKRGQNVTFRCDPISEHNRLYWYRQTLGQGPEFLTYFQNEAQLEKSRLLSDRFSAERPKGSFSTLEIQRTEQGDSAMYLCASSSGFSDTGELFFGEGSRLTVL.